The sequence of this TCR beta chain was determined in a study of post-analysis software for immune sequencing data. Across the whole study: Courses of disease covered relapsing-remitting, secondary progressive and progressive-relapsing multiple sclerosis.

Trimming removed 6 bases at V and 2 bases at J, with 10 bases between. The CDR3 contains 13 residues. cDNA libraries of TCR beta carried unique molecular identifiers. It was from roughly 1 to 10 million T cells that some 470,000 cDNA molecules came. TCRdb reprocessed the PCR reads with MiXCR, giving one entry per CDR3 protein. The sample includes over 700,000 distinct CDR3 sequences, 30% of them seen just once. The count of this clonotype is one. Its antigen remains unknown. General observations from the study: Under the F measure, samples that were prepared in one batch clustered strongly together. Relative to controls, patients had several TRBV segments at higher frequency, with TRBV5-6, TRBV5-1 and TRBV20-1 among these.

The clonotype was recovered from a girl aged 10-17 years with multiple sclerosis. The sequenced sample was blood. The gene calls are TRBV12-3 or TRBV12-4 and TRBJ2-5; no definite D call. The CDR3 region is CASRAGPQETQYF. CDR3 DNA sequence: TGTGCCAGCAGGGCCGGGCCTCAAGAGACCCAGTACTTC.